Reported below is one TCR beta chain. This clonotype occurred a few times. Its antigen is still unknown. Qualities for individual bases were not recorded, and no much larger clone is one base off. Sequenced on an Illumina HiSeq 2500. TCR beta libraries were prepared by quantitative 5'-RACE with molecular barcodes. In the source study's methods: A new computational method based on a probabilistic model of VDJ rearrangement was used to identify disease-linked TCR variants. TCRdb reprocessing: public reads trimmed at Q25 with fastp, clones called with MiXCR, in-frame beta chains kept. Rows are unified per CDR3 protein, each entry keeping the most common DNA and genes. None of the V and J calls come from the authors' own analysis; TCRdb made them. This sample has about 170,000 distinct CDR3 sequences in its table, and around 16% of those were observed once. Over 7.5% of the sample rests with the top ten.

The source of the sample is a study of CD8 T cells in ankylosing spondylitis (dated by TCRdb to about 2017). For the study in its entirety: The study profiled T cell receptor beta repertoires in healthy donors and ankylosing spondylitis patients to find disease-linked TCR variants. The whole study cohort included 108 healthy donors and 25 ankylosing spondylitis patients. Peripheral blood samples were taken, and synovial fluid was additionally collected from ankylosing spondylitis patients. Findings and caveats that apply to the study as a whole: Blood from ankylosing spondylitis patients appeared to be characterized by a TCR beta motif composed of 7 to 9 highly homologous amino acid variants. Some TCR beta motif variants had previously been reported in synovial fluid and blood of reactive arthritis patients, which suggested common disease-initiation mechanisms. A CD8+ phenotype was shown by the disease-linked clones, which were found at relatively low frequencies in peripheral blood. According to the report, matched synovial fluid samples from ankylosing spondylitis patients were significantly enriched for the disease-linked clones.

Reading from cysteine to phenylalanine, the CDR3 counts 16 amino acids. Just the 48-base CDR3 DNA is kept, in frame starting at base 1. As encoded in the germline V gene (reference sequence), CDR1 is PRHDT while CDR2 is FYEKMQ. Deletion took 5 bases off V and 0 bases off J, with a span of 14 bases between the germline ends. This receptor was obtained from a male donor with ankylosing spondylitis or in good health (not recorded which). The rearranged chain carries TRBV13 and TRBJ2-1; the D gene is possibly TRBD2, with 6 bases matching. Sequencing input: blood, either unsorted or a sorted T cell fraction (not recorded which). CDR3 protein: CASSKLAQSSYNEQFF. The base sequence is TGTGCCAGCAGCAAACTAGCCCAGAGCTCCTACAATGAGCAGTTCTTC.